The 19 T cell receptor beta chains below all came from one sample that was sequenced in a study of T cells in Graves' hyperthyroidism and ophthalmopathy. Researchers took RNA transcripts and amplified the TCR beta CDR3 regions from them. A set of HTBI primers served as the primers for a first-round RT-PCR of the TCR CDR3. TCRdb ran MiXCR on the multiplex PCR reads and lists one entry per CDR3 protein. The table records approximately 520,000 distinct CDR3 sequences, approximately 25% of them present only once. The sample taken for sequencing was blood. The receptors here all came from a woman aged 25 to 45 with Graves' ophthalmopathy.

This clonotype was counted ten times or more. The V call is TRBV12-3 or TRBV12-4, the J call TRBJ1-1, with TRBD1 matching 8 bases. The V gene end was trimmed by 5 bases and the J gene end by 4 bases; junction bases not matched to a gene: 15. The CDR3 loop spans 17 amino acids. CDR3 bases: TGTGCCAGCAGTACAGACAGGGGTTCGGGCGGGGGCACTGAAGCTTTCTTT. As protein: CASSTDRGSGGGTEAFF.

The table lists this clonotype with a few counts. This chain joins TRBV29-1 and TRBJ1-2, with D perhaps TRBD1 (5 bases). The CDR3 consists of 13 residues. The germline gives CDR1 SQVTM, CDR2 ANQGSEA. V was shortened by 2 bases and J by 7 bases, with 14 bases between the two germline ends. The CDR3: CSVEPGLRGGYTF. The CDR3 bases are TGCAGCGTTGAACCGGGACTGCGGGGTGGCTACACCTTC. The complete variable domain, with remaining parts taken from reference TRBV29-1 and TRBJ1-2, reads SAVISQKPSRDICQRGTSLTIQCQVDSQVTMMFWYRQQPGQSLTLIATANQGSEATYESGFVIDKFPISRPNLTFSTLTVSNMSPEDSSIYLCSVEPGLRGGYTFGSGTRLTVV.

This clonotype appeared many times. This chain links TRBV7-4 with TRBJ1-5; D may be TRBD1 (6 bases). Germline CDR1 SGHVT, CDR2 SQSDAQ. The CDR3 spans 16 residues. V lost 4 bases to trimming and J lost 5 bases, with 18 bases between them. The CDR3 is CASSSSSAGDDQPQHF. Here the CDR3 DNA reads TGTGCCAGCAGCTCCTCCTCGGCAGGGGACGATCAGCCCCAGCATTTT. Drawing the rest from reference TRBV7-4 and TRBJ1-5, the complete variable domain is GAGVSQSPRYKVAKRGRDVALRCDSISGHVTLYWYRQTLGQGSEVLTYSQSDAQRDKSGRPSGRFSAERPERSVSTLKIQRTEQGDSAVYLCASSSSSAGDDQPQHFGDGTRLSIL.

This clonotype has a handful of counts. This chain connects TRBV6-5 to TRBJ1-2; 7 bases fit TRBD1. Germline CDR1 and CDR2: MNHEY and SVGAGI. This CDR3 has 14 amino acids. V trimming: 4 bases; J trimming: 3 bases; junction bases outside the gene matches: 5. The CDR3 coding sequence is TGTGCCAGCAGTTCGACAGGGAACCACTATGGCTACACCTTC. As protein: CASSSTGNHYGYTF.

This clonotype was seen just once. The chain couples TRBV7-9 to TRBJ1-6; no clear D. Germline V gene sequence: CDR1 SEHNR, CDR2 FQNEAQ (reference sequence). The CDR3 runs 16 residues. V was cut by 1 base and J by 0 bases, with 7 bases left in between. The CDR3 here is CASSLVRSSYNSPLHF. The CDR3 DNA reads TGTGCCAGCAGCTTAGTACGGAGCTCCTATAATTCACCCCTCCACTTT. The full variable domain, its missing parts supplied by reference TRBV7-9 and TRBJ1-6, is DTGVSQNPRHKITKRGQNVTFRCDPISEHNRLYWYRQTLGQGPEFLTYFQNEAQLEKSRLLSDRFSAERPKGSFSTLEIQRTEQGDSAMYLCASSLVRSSYNSPLHFGNGTRLTVT.

This clonotype was counted many times. A much larger clone is a single base away; this may be a read error. V is TRBV18 and J is TRBJ2-4, with 8 bases matching TRBD1. The CDR3 length is 15 residues. Germline V gene lookup returns CDR1 KGHSH and CDR2 LQKENI. The CDR3 sequence: CASSPSGQEKNIKYF. Written as DNA, the CDR3 is TGTGCCAGCTCACCATCGGGACAGGAAAAAAACATTAAGTACTTC. Full variable domain (missing parts from reference TRBV18 and TRBJ2-4): NAGVMQNPRHLVRRRGQEARLRCSPMKGHSHVYWYRQLPEEGLKFMVYLQKENIIDESGMPKERFSAEFPKEGPSILRIQQVVRGDSAAYFCASSPSGQEKNIKYFGAGTRLSVL.

The CDR3 spells CASSYGDYTYEQYF. CDR3 nucleotide sequence: TGTGCCAGCAGTTACGGTGACTACACCTACGAGCAGTACTTC. The chain has TRBV6-2 or TRBV6-3 and TRBJ2-7, with D maybe TRBD2 (5 bases). Germline values: CDR1 MNHEY, CDR2 SVGEGT. V was pared by 2 bases and J by 2 bases, with 10 bases between. CDR3 length: 14 residues.

This clonotype has a count of ten or more. This chain links TRBV6-2 or TRBV6-3 with TRBJ2-7; D unresolved. Trimming shortened V by 0 bases and J by 1 base, and 10 bases separated the two germline ends. The CDR3 length is 15 residues. Germline V gives CDR1 MNHEY, CDR2 SVGEGT. For the CDR3, the DNA is TGTGCCAGCAGTTACTCAAGGGCTCGGTCCTACGAGCAGTACTTC. It encodes CASSYSRARSYEQYF.

This chain links TRBV30 with TRBJ2-7, with D tentatively TRBD2 (5 bases). This CDR3 contains 13 residues. Germline values: CDR1 GTSNPN, CDR2 SVGIG (reference sequence). V was pared by 2 bases and J by 2 bases, with 10 bases between. CDR3: CAWSRGLTYEQYF. CDR3 coding DNA: TGTGCCTGGAGTCGAGGGCTTACCTACGAGCAGTACTTC. Drawing the rest from reference TRBV30 and TRBJ2-7, the complete variable domain is SQTIHQWPATLVQPVGSPLSLECTVEGTSNPNLYWYRQAAGRGLQLLFYSVGIGQISSEVPQNLSASRPQDRQFILSSKKLLLSDSGFYLCAWSRGLTYEQYFGPGTRLTVT.

The table lists this clonotype with many counts. Here the CDR3 reads CASSFGQIGYTF. The CDR3 region has the DNA TGTGCCAGCAGTTTCGGGCAAATTGGCTACACCTTC. The rearrangement joins TRBV12-3 or TRBV12-4 to TRBJ1-2; D not certain. Deletions cut 3 bases from V and 7 bases from J, with 9 bases between. This CDR3 region has 12 residues.

The rearrangement links TRBV6-1 to TRBJ2-7, with 7 bases aligning to TRBD1. The junction had 12 bases not matched to a gene; V was cut back by 4 bases and J by 6 bases. The CDR3 is 15 residues long. The germline gives CDR1 MNHNS, CDR2 SASEGT. The CDR3 nucleotides read TGTGCCAGCAGTGGATCGCCCGGGACAGCCTGCGAGCAGTACTTC. Translation: CASSGSPGTACEQYF.

This clonotype was found many times. The chain combines TRBV19 with TRBJ1-5; D is unresolved. V lost 1 base, J lost 4 bases, and 11 bases lay in between. CDR1 is LNHDA, CDR2 SQIVND, per germline (reference sequence). This CDR3 region has 15 residues. CDR3 sequence (DNA): TGTGCCAGTAGTATAGTGGCAGGCCGAAATCAGCCCCAGCATTTT. Translated: CASSIVAGRNQPQHF.

This clonotype has ten or more counts. V usage is TRBV6-4 and J usage is TRBJ2-3; 12 bases match TRBD2. Germline CDR1 reads MRHNA; CDR2 reads SNTAGT. The CDR3 consists of 18 residues. The J segment lost 2 bases and the V segment lost 6 bases, leaving 12 bases of the junction unmatched. CDR3 sequence reads: CASRVTRTSGVTTDTQYF. CDR3 bases: TGTGCCAGCAGGGTGACTCGGACTAGCGGGGTCACCACAGATACGCAGTATTTT.

The chain employs TRBV12-3 or TRBV12-4 and TRBJ2-5; perhaps TRBD1 as D (5 bases). There are 15 residues in the CDR3. The V end was cut by 5 bases, the J end by 2 bases, with 15 bases between. The CDR3 sequence is CASSHKIQGQETQYF. CDR3 nucleotide sequence: TGTGCCAGCAGTCATAAAATCCAGGGACAAGAGACCCAGTACTTC.

This clonotype has ten or more counts. The chain joins TRBV6-1 to TRBJ1-2; TRBD1 matches 7 bases. The ends lost 3 bases at V and 6 bases at J; junction bases unmatched: 13. CDR1 is MNHNS and CDR2 is SASEGT in the germline V gene. This CDR3 region has 16 residues. The CDR3 DNA follows: TGTGCCAGCAGTGATCTCTCGACAGGGCGGTCGGATGGCTACACCTTC. Protein: CASSDLSTGRSDGYTF.

The chain combines TRBV30 with TRBJ1-2, with no clear D. CDR1 and CDR2 (germline): GTSNPN, SVGIG (reference sequence). V was shortened by 0 bases and J by 4 bases, with 12 bases between the two germline ends. The CDR3 covers 14 residues. CDR3 sequence: CAWSVSTRSYGYTF. The CDR3 DNA sequence: TGTGCCTGGAGTGTATCGACGAGAAGCTATGGCTACACCTTC.

The table lists this clonotype with many counts. This rearrangement joins TRBV7-2 to TRBJ2-5; D not certain. Deletions cut 1 base from V and 1 base from J, with 4 bases between. The CDR3 covers 13 residues. Germline V gives CDR1 SGHTA, CDR2 FQGNSA. The chain's CDR3 is CASSLVAQETQYF. The CDR3 region has the DNA TGTGCCAGCAGCTTAGTCGCCCAAGAGACCCAGTACTTC.

There are a few counts of this clonotype. The chain couples TRBV4-2 to TRBJ2-7; maybe TRBD2 (7 bases). The length of the CDR3 is 16 residues. Germline V gives CDR1 LGHNA, CDR2 YNFKEQ. V shed 1 base and J shed 3 bases, with 16 bases lying between them. This chain's CDR3 is CASSQAYRGAVYEQYF. Written as DNA, the CDR3 is TGTGCCAGCAGCCAAGCATACCGGGGGGCCGTCTACGAGCAGTACTTC.

This clonotype was seen many times. The chain joins TRBV20-1 to TRBJ2-5; 12 positions agree with TRBD2. The germline gives CDR1 DFQATT, CDR2 SNEGSKA (reference sequence). The CDR3 sequence is 15 residues long. The V gene end was trimmed by 5 bases and the J gene end by 4 bases; junction bases not matched to a gene: 8. CDR3 sequence reads: CSAPKLAGGRETQYF. The CDR3, as DNA: TGCAGTGCTCCAAAACTAGCGGGGGGTAGAGAGACCCAGTACTTC.